The sequence of this TCR beta chain was determined in a study of cytomegalovirus exposure and HLA in healthy donors. Study observations and caveats: There was a cluster of highly shared sequence variants that was likely a sequencing artifact. It was reportedly the case that the classifier diagnosed cytomegalovirus status with high specificity and sensitivity. The study reported that TCR beta sequences accurately predicted HLA-A and HLA-B alleles in most subjects. The dataset shows that most TCR sequences were rare, while some public TCRs occurred in many donors.

Comment on this clone: Antigen: not known.

Vbeta (60) and Jbeta (13) primers were used in the PCR. Using immunoSEQ multiplex PCR, the repertoire was profiled, and TCRdb retains in-frame clones only, with some absent. The sample has 60,000 to 85,000 clones, around 78% seen once. The sequencing input was PBMCs. This TCR derives from a man aged 35-49 years in good health and CMV-seronegative.

The DNA of the CDR3 is TGTGCCAGCAGTCATCGACAGAGAATGAACACTGAAGCTTTCTTT. The encoded protein is CASSHRQRMNTEAFF. V usage is TRBV28 and J usage is TRBJ1-1; a possible D gene is TRBD1 (5 bases). Germline CDR1 reads MDHEN; CDR2 reads SYDVKM. The CDR3 is 15 residues long. Between the trimmed V and J ends, which lost 5 bases and 0 bases, there was a span of 13 bases. The variable domain in full, with the rest retrieved from reference TRBV28 and TRBJ1-1, is DVKVTQSSRYLVKRTGEKVFLECVQDMDHENMFWYRQDPGLGLRLIYFSYDVKMKEKGDIPEGYSVSREKKERFSLILESASTNQTSMYLCASSHRQRMNTEAFFGQGTRLTVV.